Each of the 32 T cell receptor beta chains below was sequenced from the same sample in a study of T cells in Graves' hyperthyroidism and ophthalmopathy. Amplified regions were TCR beta CDR3 sequences from RNA transcripts. First-round RT-PCR targeting the TCR CDR3 was performed with the HTBI primer set. TCRdb called the multiplex PCR reads again in MiXCR, with one record for every CDR3 protein. The repertoire holds approximately 98,000 distinct CDR3 sequences, with about 37% as singletons. Sequenced: peripheral blood or thyroid tissue (not recorded which). The receptors were sampled from a woman in her thirties with Graves' hyperthyroidism.

Note on this clonotype: Sequence at one end of the junction differs from germline and may be a read error. The chain recombines TRBV5-1 with TRBJ1-6; D perhaps matches TRBD1 (5 bases). The germline CDR1 and CDR2 sequences are SGHRS and YFSETQ. The CDR3 extends over 13 amino acids. CDR3 residues: CASSLDWGSPLHF. CDR3 DNA: TGTGCCAGCAGCTTAGACTGGGGCTCGCCCCTCCACTTT.

The CDR3 nucleotides are TGCGCCAGCAGTGAGACTAGCGGGAAAGAGACCCAGTACTTC. Encoded protein: CASSETSGKETQYF. The chain couples TRBV10-2 to TRBJ2-5; 10 bases are a match to TRBD2. Germline V CDR1 and CDR2: WSHSY, SAAADI. This CDR3 has 14 residues. With V trimmed by 2 bases and J by 3 bases, 0 bases remained unmatched.

This clonotype was seen many times. Written as DNA, the CDR3 is TGTGCCAGCAGCCCACTCGGACAGCACCAAGAGACCCAGTACTTC. Residues: CASSPLGQHQETQYF. This chain joins TRBV14 and TRBJ2-5; D perhaps matches TRBD1 (6 bases). V gave up 4 bases and J gave up 0 bases, with 12 bases separating them. This CDR3 is 15 amino acids long. Germline V lookup: CDR1 SGHDN, CDR2 FVKESK. The variable domain in full, with the rest retrieved from reference TRBV14 and TRBJ2-5, is EAGVTQFPSHSVIEKGQTVTLRCDPISGHDNLYWYRRVMGKEIKFLLHFVKESKQDESGMPNNRFLAERTGGTYSTLKVQPAELEDSGVYFCASSPLGQHQETQYFGPGTRLLVL.

The chain has TRBV6-1 and TRBJ1-4, with D maybe TRBD1 (5 bases). The germline CDR1 and CDR2 sequences are MNHNS and SASEGT. Trimming pared 8 bases from V and 0 bases from J, leaving 7 bases between. The CDR3 runs to 13 residues. The chain's CDR3 is CASDRPTNEKLFF. The CDR3 DNA reads as TGTGCCAGCGACAGACCAACTAATGAAAAACTGTTTTTT.

This clonotype showed up just a few times. The chain employs TRBV7-6 and TRBJ2-3; 7 bases match TRBD2. CDR3 length equals 14 residues. In germline, CDR1 is SGHVS, CDR2 FNYEAQ. The V gene end was trimmed by 5 bases and the J gene end by 6 bases; junction bases not matched to a gene: 8. The CDR3 is CASSHPRGGDTQYF. In DNA form, the CDR3 reads TGTGCCAGCAGCCACCCTAGGGGAGGGGATACGCAGTATTTT.

This clonotype was observed at least ten times. The CDR3 loop is CASSEGQAAVIYEQYF. Written as DNA, the CDR3 is TGTGCCAGCAGTGAAGGACAGGCAGCCGTGATCTACGAGCAGTACTTC. The V call is TRBV25-1, the J call TRBJ2-7, with 7 positions matching TRBD1. The J segment lost 3 bases and the V segment lost 2 bases, leaving 10 bases of the junction unmatched. Germline CDR1 reads MGHDK; CDR2 reads SYGVNS. The CDR3 length is 16 residues.

This clonotype was recorded many times. The rearrangement links TRBV5-1 to TRBJ2-7, with 13 bases identical to TRBD2. The germline gives CDR1 SGHRS, CDR2 YFSETQ. This CDR3 is built from 19 residues. The V gene end was trimmed by 4 bases and the J gene end by 3 bases; junction bases not matched to a gene: 16. The CDR3: CASSLGLAGKRPNVYEQYF. CDR3 sequence (DNA): TGCGCCAGCAGCCTGGGACTAGCGGGAAAACGTCCCAATGTCTACGAGCAGTACTTC.

This clonotype was counted many times. This chain links TRBV29-1 with TRBJ2-7; D is uncertain. The CDR3 is 10 amino acids. Trimming pared 4 bases from V and 4 bases from J, leaving 5 bases between. Germline V gene data show CDR1 as SQVTM and CDR2 as ANQGSEA. The CDR3: CSVVTYEQYF. CDR3 in DNA: TGCAGCGTTGTAACATACGAGCAGTACTTC.

This clonotype has at least ten counts. The chain combines TRBV11-2 with TRBJ2-7; 9 bases are shared with TRBD2. The CDR3 has 13 amino acids. Germline CDR1 and CDR2: SGHAT and FQNNGV. The J segment lost 7 bases and the V segment lost 8 bases, leaving 9 bases of the junction unmatched. The CDR3 region has the DNA TGTGCCAGCCGTGGCGGGAGGGCCGGAGAGCAGTACTTC. Translated, it gives CASRGGRAGEQYF. The variable domain in full, with the rest retrieved from reference TRBV11-2 and TRBJ2-7, is EAGVAQSPRYKIIEKRQSVAFWCNPISGHATLYWYQQILGQGPKLLIQFQNNGVVDDSQLPKDRFSAERLKGVDSTLKIQPAKLEDSAVYLCASRGGRAGEQYFGPGTRLTVT.

This clonotype was seen many times. This sequence joins TRBV24-1 and TRBJ2-3; 7 bases are shared with TRBD2. The V gene's germline CDR1 is KGHDR and CDR2 SFDVKD. V lost 4 bases, J lost 0 bases, and 6 bases stayed unmatched. CDR3 length: 16 amino acids. CDR3 coding DNA: TGTGCCACCAGTGAAACAGCGGGACGAAGCACAGATACGCAGTATTTT. Its protein is CATSETAGRSTDTQYF.

The chain recombines TRBV19 with TRBJ2-2; 13 bases are shared with TRBD2. V lost 5 bases and J lost 5; bases outside the gene matches: 2. Germline V gene sequence: CDR1 LNHDA, CDR2 SQIVND (reference sequence). The CDR3 has 15 amino acids. As DNA, the CDR3 is TGTGCCAGTAGTCCGGGACTAGCGGGAACCGGGGAGCTGTTTTTT. Translation: CASSPGLAGTGELFF.

This chain connects TRBV2 to TRBJ1-5; the D gene is possibly TRBD1 (6 bases). Trimming removed 5 bases from V and 3 bases from J, with 17 bases in between. CDR1 SNHLY and CDR2 FYNNEI come from the germline V gene. The CDR3 covers 16 residues. CDR3 nucleotide sequence: TGTGCCAGCAGTTTATACCGGGGGCGCCCCAATCAGCCCCAGCATTTT. This translates into CASSLYRGRPNQPQHF.

This clonotype was recorded a few times. J is TRBJ1-3 and V is TRBV2; D unresolved. Trimming stripped 8 bases from V and 3 bases from J, with 20 bases between. Germline values: CDR1 SNHLY, CDR2 FYNNEI. This CDR3 spans 16 amino acids. The CDR3 spells CASSPAPDLLGNTIYF. The CDR3 coding sequence is TGTGCCAGCTCGCCTGCTCCTGATCTTCTTGGAAACACCATATATTTT.

This clonotype was seen repeatedly, ten times or more. V and J are TRBV7-9 and TRBJ2-7; possibly TRBD1 for D (6 bases). V shed 5 bases and J shed 5 bases, with 19 bases lying between them. CDR1 is SEHNR, CDR2 FQNEAQ, per germline (reference sequence). This CDR3 contains 15 residues. The DNA of the CDR3 is TGTGCCAGCAGCCCGAACCGACAGGATAGCCACGAGCAGTACTTC. Protein sequence: CASSPNRQDSHEQYF.

This clonotype was counted many times. The chain uses TRBV12-3 or TRBV12-4 and TRBJ2-5; D is possibly TRBD2 (6 bases). The CDR3 has 16 amino acids. V lost 3 bases and J 7 bases, leaving 21 bases between the germline ends. For the CDR3, the DNA is TGTGCCAGCAGTTTTCTTCGGGGCGGGATCACGGGGACCCAGTACTTC. It yields the protein CASSFLRGGITGTQYF.

This clonotype has a handful of counts. A much larger clonotype is one base distant, so this may be a read error. J is TRBJ1-2 and V is TRBV2, with 9 bases lining up with TRBD1. Germline CDR1 reads SNHLY; CDR2 reads FYNNEI. V dropped 5 bases and J dropped 6; count of bases not matched to a gene: 4. CDR3 length equals 13 residues. DNA for the CDR3: TGTGCCAGCAGTTGGGGACAGGGAGATGGCTACACCTTC. Amino acid sequence: CASSWGQGDGYTF.

The sample holds a few counts of this clonotype. The J gene is TRBJ2-5, the V gene TRBV7-3, with TRBD1 identical over 9 bases. Germline V gene lookup returns CDR1 SGHTA and CDR2 FQGTGA. V was pared by 5 bases and J by 5 bases, with 6 bases of the junction left unmatched. This CDR3 spans 14 amino acids. The CDR3 bases are TGTGCCAGCAGCCCGGGACAGGGTGCGGAGACCCAGTACTTC. The encoded protein is CASSPGQGAETQYF.

This clonotype was seen repeatedly, ten times or more. This chain connects TRBV20-1 to TRBJ2-3, with 10 bases matching TRBD2. The trim removed 6 bases at V and 5 bases at J, leaving 11 bases unmatched. The germline CDR1 and CDR2 sequences are DFQATT and SNEGSKA (reference sequence). The CDR3 runs 15 residues. Here the CDR3 reads CSAHAGTSAIDTQYF. DNA of the CDR3: TGCAGTGCACACGCCGGGACTAGCGCGATAGATACGCAGTATTTT.

A few counts support this clonotype. This chain uses TRBV19 with TRBJ1-1, with D hard to call. Germline V gene sequence: CDR1 LNHDA, CDR2 SQIVND (reference sequence). There are 13 residues in the CDR3. Trimming shortened V by 5 bases and J by 0 bases, and 7 bases separated the two germline ends. CDR3 in amino acids: CASSHTVNTEAFF. DNA for the CDR3: TGTGCCAGTAGTCACACAGTGAACACTGAAGCTTTCTTT.

The rearrangement links TRBV2 to TRBJ2-5; TRBD2 is a possible D gene (5 bases). Deletions cut 3 bases from V and 4 bases from J, with 12 bases between. Germline CDR1 reads SNHLY; CDR2 reads FYNNEI. The CDR3 runs to 14 residues. This CDR3 reads CASSESSRGETQYF. The CDR3 bases are TGTGCCAGCAGTGAGAGTAGTCGGGGAGAGACCCAGTACTTC.

This clonotype was detected ten times or more. V is TRBV4-1 and J is TRBJ1-6; D gene uncertain. The CDR3 is 16 amino acids. V lost 0 bases and J lost 7, with 13 bases in between. Germline V gene data show CDR1 as MGHRA and CDR2 as YSYEKL. CDR3 protein: CASSQETVMGNSPLHF. CDR3 nucleotides: TGCGCCAGCAGCCAAGAAACCGTCATGGGGAATTCACCCCTCCACTTT.

This clonotype came up many times. The chain has TRBV2 and TRBJ2-2, with 8 bases fitting TRBD2. Losses at the gene ends were 1 base for V and 5 bases for J; bases not matched to a gene: 6. Germline V lookup: CDR1 SNHLY, CDR2 FYNNEI. The CDR3 totals 16 residues. The CDR3 DNA reads as TGTGCCAGCAGTGAAGAGGGACTAGTGATTACCGGGGAGCTGTTTTTT. Protein sequence: CASSEEGLVITGELFF.

At least ten counts were recorded for this clonotype. The rearrangement joins TRBV11-2 to TRBJ2-2; possible D gene TRBD2, 6 bases. With 6 bases removed from V and 0 bases from J, the gap between germline ends came to 17 bases. The germline CDR1 and CDR2 sequences are SGHAT and FQNNGV. The CDR3 runs 17 residues. CDR3 protein: CASSPSWGEANTGELFF. CDR3 nucleotides: TGTGCCAGCAGTCCTAGCTGGGGGGAGGCGAACACCGGGGAGCTGTTTTTT.

The CDR3 protein is CASSDLGVDQPQHF. The CDR3 DNA follows: TGTGCCAGCAGTGATCTTGGGGTGGACCAGCCCCAGCATTTT. The chain couples TRBV6-6 to TRBJ1-5; the D is unclear. The germline V gene has CDR1 MNHNY and CDR2 SVGAGI (reference sequence). The CDR3 extends over 14 amino acids. V was trimmed by 5 bases and J by 7 bases, leaving 15 bases between them.

This chain links TRBV10-2 with TRBJ2-5; weak D call: TRBD1 (5 bases). The ends were cut back, 0 bases at V and 9 bases at J, with 17 bases in the middle. Germline V CDR1 and CDR2: WSHSY, SAAADI. The CDR3 totals 15 residues. The CDR3 nucleotides read TGCGCCAGCAGTGAGTCGAGGACGGAGAGCAGGGCCCAGTACTTC. Translation: CASSESRTESRAQYF.

This clonotype was counted many times. This chain connects TRBV29-1 to TRBJ1-1; TRBD1 matches 7 bases. With 7 bases clipped from V and 0 bases from J, the junction kept 5 bases outside the gene matches. Germline V lookup: CDR1 SQVTM, CDR2 ANQGSEA. The CDR3 is 13 amino acids. The DNA for the CDR3 is TGCAGCGACGGGGGACAGCTGAACACTGAAGCTTTCTTT. Translated: CSDGGQLNTEAFF.

The V and J genes are TRBV9 and TRBJ1-5, with TRBD1 as a possible D gene (6 bases). V was clipped by 10 bases and J by 2 bases, with 19 bases between them. Germline CDR1 is SGDLS and CDR2 is YYNGEE. The CDR3 is 15 amino acids. The CDR3 sequence: CAREQGLKGNQPQHF. As DNA, the CDR3 is TGTGCCCGAGAGCAGGGGTTGAAGGGCAATCAGCCCCAGCATTTT.

This clonotype appeared a single time. This may be a read error, as it is one base from a much larger clone. This rearrangement joins TRBV30 to TRBJ2-7, with a tentative D call TRBD1 (5 bases). Germline CDR1 GTSNPN, CDR2 SVGIG (reference sequence). The CDR3 is 12 residues long. The CDR3 region has the DNA TGTGCCAGGAGTCTCGACAGTTACGAGCAGTACTTC. This sequence encodes CARSLDSYEQYF.

This clonotype was recorded many times. The V gene is TRBV6-5, the J gene TRBJ1-1; 12 bases are shared with TRBD1. CDR3 length: 16 residues. Per the germline V gene, CDR1 is MNHEY and CDR2 is SVGAGI. The junction had 10 bases not matched to a gene; V was cut back by 6 bases and J by 5 bases. CDR3 bases: TGTGCCAGCAGCACCGGGACAGGGGGCGTTTCGACTGAAGCTTTCTTT. It translates to CASSTGTGGVSTEAFF.

Remarks on this clonotype: A single base separates this from a much larger clone, so it may be a read error. V usage is TRBV20-1 and J usage is TRBJ2-5, with TRBD2 as a possible D gene (6 bases). In germline, CDR1 is DFQATT, CDR2 SNEGSKA (reference sequence). The CDR3 is made up of 16 amino acids. DNA of the CDR3: TGCAGTGCTCGCGGACGTGGGAGCCGGGGAGGAGAGGCCCAGTACTTC. This sequence encodes CSARGRGSRGGEAQYF.

Comments on this clonotype: At one end the junction does not follow the germline gene, possibly because of a read error. This rearrangement joins TRBV13 to TRBJ1-4, with a tentative D call TRBD1 (6 bases). Germline V lookup: CDR1 PRHDT, CDR2 FYEKMQ (reference sequence). There are 14 residues in the CDR3. The CDR3 is CASSLQGRCEKLSF. The CDR3 DNA reads as TGTGCCAGCAGCCTCCAGGGGAGGTGTGAAAAACTGTCTTTT.

The chain is built from TRBV20-1 and TRBJ2-5, with 7 bases fitting TRBD1. Germline lookup yields CDR1 DFQATT and CDR2 SNEGSKA (reference sequence). V shed 6 bases, J shed 4 bases, and the junction held 8 bases outside the gene matches. The CDR3 length is 13 residues. The DNA for the CDR3 is TGCAGTGCCCAACAGGGGAACGGAGAGACCCAGTACTTC. This translates into CSAQQGNGETQYF.